These 25 T cell receptor beta chains came from one sample sequenced in a study of cytomegalovirus exposure and HLA in healthy donors. PCR used 60 Vbeta primers and 13 Jbeta primers. Generated by immunoSEQ multiplex PCR, the TCRdb table keeps only in-frame clones and is missing some. Of about 81,000 clones in the sample, 70% to 80% were seen once. The sequencing input was PBMCs. Receptors were obtained from a man in his forties or fifties in good health and CMV-seropositive.

This clone has only one observation. The rearrangement joins TRBV6-5 to TRBJ1-1; 7 bases are shared with TRBD1. This CDR3 is 15 amino acids long. Germline assignment: CDR1 MNHEY and CDR2 SVGAGI. The trim removed 6 bases at V and 6 bases at J, leaving 13 bases unmatched. The DNA for the CDR3 is TGTGCCAGCAGACCCGGACAGGCGTGGGGTCCTGAAGCTTTCTTT. This encodes CASRPGQAWGPEAFF.

The chain carries TRBV19 and TRBJ1-5, with unresolved D. The CDR3 length is 14 residues. CDR1 is LNHDA, CDR2 SQIVND, per germline (reference sequence). Between the trimmed V and J ends, which lost 8 bases and 0 bases, there was a span of 11 bases. This CDR3 reads CASSNSYSNQPQHF. For the CDR3, the DNA is TGTGCCAGTTCGAACAGCTATAGCAATCAGCCCCAGCATTTT.

The genes are TRBV29-1 and TRBJ1-2; 7 bases agree with TRBD1. The CDR3 consists of 12 residues. Germline-derived CDR1 and CDR2 are SQVTM and ANQGSEA. Trimming cost V 7 bases and J 3 bases; bases outside gene matches: 5. The CDR3: CSGVTGHYGYTF. The CDR3 nucleotides read TGCAGCGGGGTGACAGGGCACTATGGCTACACCTTC.

The chain uses TRBV28 and TRBJ2-7; 11 bases are a match to TRBD2. Germline V lookup: CDR1 MDHEN, CDR2 SYDVKM. CDR3 length: 17 residues. The ends lost 6 bases at V and 8 bases at J; junction bases unmatched: 18. The CDR3 sequence: CASRPTAGTSGGVKQYF. DNA for the CDR3: TGTGCCAGCAGGCCCACAGCCGGGACTAGCGGCGGGGTAAAGCAGTACTTC.

Turning to this clone: Other DNA sequences in this sample translate to the same CDR3. The V and J genes are TRBV5-1 and TRBJ1-1; tentative D call: TRBD1 (5 bases). CDR3 size: 14 residues. Germline loops: CDR1 SGHRS, CDR2 YFSETQ. Trimming stripped 0 bases from V and 5 bases from J, with 11 bases between. For the CDR3, the DNA is TGCGCCAGCAGCTTGGGGGGGGGAGGGACTGAAGCTTTCTTT. Its translation is CASSLGGGGTEAFF.

The CDR3 region has the DNA TGTGCCAGCAGTGGACGAGGGCTGAACACTGAAGCTTTCTTT. It encodes CASSGRGLNTEAFF. The rearrangement joins TRBV2 to TRBJ1-1; D is ambiguous. Trimming cost V 4 bases and J 0 bases, with 9 bases left between them. The CDR3 is 14 amino acids. Germline CDR1 and CDR2: SNHLY and FYNNEI.

The chain combines TRBV11-3 with TRBJ2-3; maybe TRBD1 (5 bases). CDR1 is SGHNT and CDR2 is YENEEA in the germline V gene. Trimming cost V 6 bases and J 0 bases, with 10 bases left between them. The CDR3 is made up of 14 amino acids. As DNA, the CDR3 is TGTGCCAGCAGTAGGGGCCGAAGCACAGATACGCAGTATTTT. Translating gives CASSRGRSTDTQYF.

The chain employs TRBV6-4 and TRBJ2-3, with 9 bases that match TRBD2. The V gene end was trimmed by 6 bases and the J gene end by 0 bases; junction bases not matched to a gene: 4. Germline CDR1 is MRHNA and CDR2 is SNTAGT. This CDR3 comprises 15 residues. The CDR3 region is CASSATSGSTDTQYF. CDR3 DNA sequence: TGTGCCAGCAGCGCAACTAGCGGGAGCACAGATACGCAGTATTTT.

The V gene is TRBV5-1, the J gene TRBJ2-1; TRBD2 agrees at 13 bases. V was pared by 4 bases and J by 0 bases, with 4 bases of the junction left unmatched. CDR1 and CDR2 (germline): SGHRS, YFSETQ. The CDR3 length is 17 residues. The CDR3 DNA reads as TGCGCCAGCAGCGTGACTAGCGGGAGGAACTCCTACAATGAGCAGTTCTTC. It is translated as CASSVTSGRNSYNEQFF.

The rearrangement joins TRBV19 to TRBJ1-1, with 7 positions matching TRBD1. CDR3 length equals 14 residues. Trimming at V came to 4 bases and at J to 5 bases, leaving 7 bases not matched to a gene. The germline V gene encodes CDR1 LNHDA and CDR2 SQIVND (reference sequence). CDR3 sequence reads: CASSKKGAGTEAFF. The CDR3 nucleotides read TGTGCCAGTAGTAAGAAGGGGGCAGGAACTGAAGCTTTCTTT.

V usage is TRBV11-1 and J usage is TRBJ2-2; D gene unclear. Germline V gene lookup returns CDR1 SGHAT and CDR2 FQDESV (reference sequence). Trimming stripped 4 bases from V and 2 bases from J, with 14 bases between. This CDR3 is built from 16 residues. CDR3: CASSSEANYNTGELFF. CDR3 in DNA: TGTGCCAGCAGCTCCGAGGCAAACTATAACACCGGGGAGCTGTTTTTT. Full variable domain (missing parts from reference TRBV11-1 and TRBJ2-2): EAEVAQSPRYKITEKSQAVAFWCDPISGHATLYWYRQILGQGPELLVQFQDESVVDDSQLPKDRFSAERLKGVDSTLKIQPAELGDSAMYLCASSSEANYNTGELFFGEGSRLTVL.

This clone turned up a few times. The gene calls are TRBV7-9 and TRBJ1-5, with 9 nucleotides matching TRBD1. Germline V gene lookup returns CDR1 SEHNR and CDR2 FQNEAQ (reference sequence). The CDR3 totals 17 residues. The V segment lost 5 bases and the J segment 6 bases; nucleotides outside the gene matches: 14. CDR3 loop: CASSPDSPGQGGQPQHF. The CDR3 DNA reads as TGTGCCAGCAGCCCAGACTCTCCGGGACAGGGTGGTCAGCCCCAGCATTTT.

This chain joins TRBV18 and TRBJ1-2; 12 bases line up with TRBD1. The CDR3 loop spans 15 amino acids. Germline V gene data show CDR1 as KGHSH and CDR2 as LQKENI. V lost 0 bases, J lost 7 bases, and 3 bases stayed unmatched. CDR3 loop: CASSPPGTGGGGYTF. The CDR3 DNA is TGTGCCAGCTCACCACCGGGGACAGGGGGCGGTGGCTACACCTTC.

This chain uses TRBV11-2 with TRBJ2-5; no definite D call. CDR1 is SGHAT, CDR2 FQNNGV, per germline. The V and J ends lost 4 bases and 0 bases respectively, with 12 bases between them. This CDR3 contains 15 residues. The CDR3 region has the DNA TGTGCCAGCAGCTCTCTCCTGGCCGACCAAGAGACCCAGTACTTC. It specifies CASSSLLADQETQYF.

The J gene is TRBJ2-7, the V gene TRBV19; 9 positions match TRBD2. Germline V gene sequence: CDR1 LNHDA, CDR2 SQIVND (reference sequence). V lost 8 bases and J lost 6; bases outside the gene matches: 5. This CDR3 has 12 amino acids. DNA of the CDR3: TGTGCCAGTTCCCGGACTAGCGTCGAGCAGTACTTC. It specifies CASSRTSVEQYF. Full variable domain (outside the CDR3, taken from reference TRBV19 and TRBJ2-7): DGGITQSPKYLFRKEGQNVTLSCEQNLNHDAMYWYRQDPGQGLRLIYYSQIVNDFQKGDIAEGYSVSREKKESFPLTVTSAQKNPTAFYLCASSRTSVEQYFGPGTRLTVT.

The chain carries TRBV7-8 and TRBJ2-3, with 7 bases fitting TRBD2. Germline V gives CDR1 SGHVS, CDR2 FQNEAQ. With V trimmed by 5 bases and J by 0 bases, 8 bases remained unmatched. The CDR3 covers 16 residues. The chain's CDR3 is CASSGGVIGSTDTQYF. The CDR3 bases are TGTGCCAGCAGCGGGGGGGTGATTGGTAGCACAGATACGCAGTATTTT.

The gene calls are TRBV10-3 and TRBJ2-5; tentatively, D is TRBD2 (6 bases). Germline V gene sequence: CDR1 ENHRY, CDR2 SYGVKD. V lost 11 bases and J 3 bases, leaving 16 bases between the germline ends. The CDR3 consists of 13 residues. CDR3 sequence: CAAHRDLEETQYF. DNA of the CDR3: TGTGCCGCTCACCGGGACTTAGAAGAGACCCAGTACTTC.

This chain joins TRBV6-5 and TRBJ1-1; 7 bases are a match to TRBD1. Germline V gives CDR1 MNHEY, CDR2 SVGAGI. V shed 6 bases, J shed 0 bases, and the junction held 7 bases outside the gene matches. This CDR3 spans 15 amino acids. CDR3 nucleotides: TGTGCCAGCAGCCGACAGGGAAAGGTGAACACTGAAGCTTTCTTT. Its translation: CASSRQGKVNTEAFF.

The chain employs TRBV19 and TRBJ2-7, with TRBD2 as a possible D gene (5 bases). The V gene's germline CDR1 is LNHDA and CDR2 SQIVND (reference sequence). There are 14 residues in the CDR3. V lost 7 bases, J lost 1 base, and 14 bases lay in between. CDR3 DNA sequence: TGTGCCAGTAATCCGGGGATTTGGTCCTACGAGCAGTACTTC. It yields the protein CASNPGIWSYEQYF.

The chain recombines TRBV19 with TRBJ2-7; 8 nucleotides agree with TRBD1. Looked up from germline, CDR1 is LNHDA and CDR2 is SQIVND (reference sequence). The CDR3 has 14 residues. V gave up 3 bases and J gave up 1 base; unmatched junction bases: 2. The CDR3 region has the DNA TGTGCCAGTAGTATCGACAGGGGATCCTACGAGCAGTACTTC. Translating gives CASSIDRGSYEQYF.

The chain recombines TRBV6-1 with TRBJ1-2; D gene uncertain. The length of the CDR3 is 14 residues. Trimming removed 6 bases from V and 4 bases from J, with 15 bases in between. The germline gives CDR1 MNHNS, CDR2 SASEGT. CDR3 in amino acids: CASSADSRSYGYTF. The CDR3 DNA reads as TGTGCCAGCAGCGCTGACTCGCGGAGCTATGGCTACACCTTC.

The J gene is TRBJ2-6, the V gene TRBV7-2, with 9 bases fitting TRBD2. Germline loops: CDR1 SGHTA, CDR2 FQGNSA. This CDR3 contains 19 residues. The trim removed 2 bases at V and 9 bases at J, leaving 17 bases unmatched. CDR3 nucleotides: TGTGCCAGCAGCTTAACCCCAGGATTGGCGGGAGGGGCATACAACGTCCTGACTTTC. This translates into CASSLTPGLAGGAYNVLTF.

The table lists this clone with a few counts. J is TRBJ1-5 and V is TRBV18; 9 bases align to TRBD1. V lost 6 bases, J lost 2 bases, and 5 bases stayed unmatched. The germline CDR1 and CDR2 sequences are KGHSH and LQKENI. The CDR3 sequence is 15 residues long. This chain's CDR3 is CASSTGGRGNQPQHF. The CDR3 DNA reads TGTGCCAGCTCCACAGGGGGCAGGGGCAATCAGCCCCAGCATTTT.

The V call is TRBV6-5, the J call TRBJ1-6, with 9 bases aligning to TRBD1. This CDR3 is built from 15 residues. Germline CDR1 MNHEY, CDR2 SVGAGI. The V gene end was trimmed by 6 bases and the J gene end by 7 bases; junction bases not matched to a gene: 7. DNA for the CDR3: TGTGCCAGCAGGCTCCGGGACAGGGAAAATTCACCCCTCCACTTT. Translation gives CASRLRDRENSPLHF.

The chain joins TRBV7-2 to TRBJ1-2; D remains ambiguous. CDR1 and CDR2 from the germline V gene are SGHTA and FQGNSA. This CDR3 region has 12 residues. Trimming took 5 bases from V and 8 from J, leaving 12 bases between them. The CDR3 bases are TGTGCCAGCAGCGCCCGACGAGGGGGCTACACCTTC. The encoded protein is CASSARRGGYTF.